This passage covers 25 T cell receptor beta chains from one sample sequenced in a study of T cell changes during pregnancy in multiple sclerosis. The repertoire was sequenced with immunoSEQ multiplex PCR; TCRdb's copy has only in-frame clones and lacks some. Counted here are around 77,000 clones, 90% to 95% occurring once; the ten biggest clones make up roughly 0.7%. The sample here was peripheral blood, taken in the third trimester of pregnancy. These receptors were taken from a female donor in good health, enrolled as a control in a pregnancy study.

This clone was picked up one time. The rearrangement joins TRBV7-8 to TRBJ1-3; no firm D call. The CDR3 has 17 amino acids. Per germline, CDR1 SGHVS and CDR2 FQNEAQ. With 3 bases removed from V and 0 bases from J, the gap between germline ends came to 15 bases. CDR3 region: CASSFLGSSFSGNTIYF. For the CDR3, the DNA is TGTGCCAGCAGCTTTCTAGGAAGTTCCTTCTCTGGAAACACCATATATTTT. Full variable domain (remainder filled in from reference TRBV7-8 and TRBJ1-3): GAGVSQSPRYKVAKRGQDVALRCDPISGHVSLFWYQQALGQGPEFLTYFQNEAQLDKSGLPSDRFFAERPEGSVSTLKIQRTQQEDSAVYLCASSFLGSSFSGNTIYFGEGSWLTVV.

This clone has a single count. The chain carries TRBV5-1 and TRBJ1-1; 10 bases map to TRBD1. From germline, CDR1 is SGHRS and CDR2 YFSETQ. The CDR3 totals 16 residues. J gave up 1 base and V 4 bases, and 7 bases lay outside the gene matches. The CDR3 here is CASSIRDRGRNTEAFF. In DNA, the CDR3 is TGCGCCAGCAGCATTAGGGACAGGGGACGGAACACTGAAGCTTTCTTT. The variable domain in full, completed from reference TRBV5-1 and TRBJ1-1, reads KAGVTQTPRYLIKTRGQQVTLSCSPISGHRSVSWYQQTPGQGLQFLFEYFSETQRNKGNFPGRFSGRQFSNSRSEMNVSTLELGDSALYLCASSIRDRGRNTEAFFGQGTRLTVV.

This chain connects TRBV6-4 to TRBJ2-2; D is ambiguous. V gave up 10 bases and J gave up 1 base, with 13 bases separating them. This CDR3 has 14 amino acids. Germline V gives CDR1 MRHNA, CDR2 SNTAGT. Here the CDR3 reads CATEIEVNTGELFF. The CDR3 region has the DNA TGTGCCACCGAGATCGAGGTGAACACCGGGGAGCTGTTTTTT.

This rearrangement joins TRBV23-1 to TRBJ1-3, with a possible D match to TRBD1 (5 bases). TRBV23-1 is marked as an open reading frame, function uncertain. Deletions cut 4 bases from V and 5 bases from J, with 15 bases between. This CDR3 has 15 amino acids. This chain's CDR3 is CASSPPGEKRNTIYF. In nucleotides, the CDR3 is TGCGCCAGCAGTCCCCCGGGGGAGAAGAGAAACACCATATATTTT.

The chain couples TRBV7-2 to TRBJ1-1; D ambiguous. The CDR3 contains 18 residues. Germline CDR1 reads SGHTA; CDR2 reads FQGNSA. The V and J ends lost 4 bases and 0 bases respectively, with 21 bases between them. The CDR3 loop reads CASSSTPFGVPMNTEAFF. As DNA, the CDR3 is TGTGCCAGCAGCTCTACACCCTTCGGGGTCCCCATGAACACTGAAGCTTTCTTT.

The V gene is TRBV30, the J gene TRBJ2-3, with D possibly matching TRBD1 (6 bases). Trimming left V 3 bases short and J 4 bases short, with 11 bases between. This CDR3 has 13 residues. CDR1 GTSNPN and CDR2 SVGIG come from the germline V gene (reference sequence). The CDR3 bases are TGTGCCTGGAGACAACAGGGTGCAGATACGCAGTATTTT. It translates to CAWRQQGADTQYF.

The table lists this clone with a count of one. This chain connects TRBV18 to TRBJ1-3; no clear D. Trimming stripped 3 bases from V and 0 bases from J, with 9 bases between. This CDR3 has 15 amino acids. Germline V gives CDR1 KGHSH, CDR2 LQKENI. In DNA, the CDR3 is TGTGCCAGCTCACCGCGAACGCGCTCTGGAAACACCATATATTTT. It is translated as CASSPRTRSGNTIYF.

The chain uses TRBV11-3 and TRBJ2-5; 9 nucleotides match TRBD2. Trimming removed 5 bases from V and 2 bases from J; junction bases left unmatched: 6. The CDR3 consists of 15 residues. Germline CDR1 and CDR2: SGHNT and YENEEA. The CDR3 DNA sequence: TGTGCCAGCAGCGGCGGGACTAGCAGACAAGAGACCCAGTACTTC. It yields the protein CASSGGTSRQETQYF. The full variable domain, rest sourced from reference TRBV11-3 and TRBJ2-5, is EAGVVQSPRYKIIEKKQPVAFWCNPISGHNTLYWYLQNLGQGPELLIRYENEEAVDDSQLPKDRFSAERLKGVDSTLKIQPAELGDSAVYLCASSGGTSRQETQYFGPGTRLLVL.

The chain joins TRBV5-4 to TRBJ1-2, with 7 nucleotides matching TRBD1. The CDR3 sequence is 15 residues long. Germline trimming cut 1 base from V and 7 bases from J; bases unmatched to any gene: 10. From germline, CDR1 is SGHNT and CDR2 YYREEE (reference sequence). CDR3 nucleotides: TGTGCCAGCAGCTTGACCGGACAGGATAGGGTTGGCTACACCTTC. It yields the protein CASSLTGQDRVGYTF.

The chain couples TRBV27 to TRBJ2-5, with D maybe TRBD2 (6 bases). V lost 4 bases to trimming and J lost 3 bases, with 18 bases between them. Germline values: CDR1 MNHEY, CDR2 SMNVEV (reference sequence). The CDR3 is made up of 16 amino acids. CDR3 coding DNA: TGTGCCAGCAGTTGGCGCGTGGCGGGGCTAAAAGAGACCCAGTACTTC. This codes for CASSWRVAGLKETQYF.

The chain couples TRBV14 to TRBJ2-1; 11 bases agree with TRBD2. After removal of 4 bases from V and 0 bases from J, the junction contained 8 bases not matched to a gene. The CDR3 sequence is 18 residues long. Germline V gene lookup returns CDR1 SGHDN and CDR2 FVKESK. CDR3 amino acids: CASSLLAGGTNSYNEQFF. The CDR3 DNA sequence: TGTGCCAGCAGCCTGCTAGCGGGGGGCACTAACTCCTACAATGAGCAGTTCTTC.

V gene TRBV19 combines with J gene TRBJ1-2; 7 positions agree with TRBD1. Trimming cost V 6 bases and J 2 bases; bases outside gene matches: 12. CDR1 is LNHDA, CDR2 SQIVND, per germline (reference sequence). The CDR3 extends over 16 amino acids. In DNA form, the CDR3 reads TGTGCCAGTAGATCCCCGCTGACAGGGACCAACTATGGCTACACCTTC. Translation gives CASRSPLTGTNYGYTF.

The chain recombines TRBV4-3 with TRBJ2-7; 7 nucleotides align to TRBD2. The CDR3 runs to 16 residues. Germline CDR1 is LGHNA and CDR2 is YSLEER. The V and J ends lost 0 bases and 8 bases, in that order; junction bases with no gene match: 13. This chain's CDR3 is CASSQDSQRGRGKQYF. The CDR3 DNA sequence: TGCGCCAGCAGCCAAGATTCCCAGCGGGGTCGCGGGAAGCAGTACTTC.

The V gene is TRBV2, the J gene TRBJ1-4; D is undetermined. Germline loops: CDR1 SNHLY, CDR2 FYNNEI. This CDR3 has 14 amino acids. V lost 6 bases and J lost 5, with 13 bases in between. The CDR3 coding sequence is TGTGCCAGCAGGGAAAGGACGGGGAATGAAAAACTGTTTTTT. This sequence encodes CASRERTGNEKLFF.

The CDR3 spells CASSRQGADYGYTF. The CDR3, as DNA: TGTGCCAGCAGTAGACAGGGGGCGGACTATGGCTACACCTTC. The genes are TRBV6-1 and TRBJ1-2; 10 bases line up with TRBD1. CDR1 and CDR2 from the germline V gene are MNHNS and SASEGT. Germline trimming cut 5 bases from V and 3 bases from J; bases unmatched to any gene: 3. The length of the CDR3 is 14 residues.

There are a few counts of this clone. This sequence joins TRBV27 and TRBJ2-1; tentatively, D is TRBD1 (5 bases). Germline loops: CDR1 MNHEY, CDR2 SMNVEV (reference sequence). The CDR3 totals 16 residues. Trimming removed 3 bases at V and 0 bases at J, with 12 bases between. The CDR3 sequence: CASSFSGSGSYNEQFF. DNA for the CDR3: TGTGCCAGCAGTTTTTCAGGGTCGGGCTCCTACAATGAGCAGTTCTTC.

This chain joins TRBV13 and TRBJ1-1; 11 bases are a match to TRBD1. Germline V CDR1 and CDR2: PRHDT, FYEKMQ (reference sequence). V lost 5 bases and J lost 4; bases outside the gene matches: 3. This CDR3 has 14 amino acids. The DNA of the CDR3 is TGTGCCAGCAGCCGGGACAGGGGGGCCACTGAAGCTTTCTTT. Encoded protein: CASSRDRGATEAFF.

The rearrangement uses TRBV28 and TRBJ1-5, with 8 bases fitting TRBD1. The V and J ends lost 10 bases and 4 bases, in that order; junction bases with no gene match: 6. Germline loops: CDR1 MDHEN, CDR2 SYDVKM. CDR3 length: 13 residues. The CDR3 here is CATQGQVNQPQHF. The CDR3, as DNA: TGTGCCACCCAGGGACAGGTTAATCAGCCCCAGCATTTT. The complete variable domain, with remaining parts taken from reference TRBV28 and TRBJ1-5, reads DVKVTQSSRYLVKRTGEKVFLECVQDMDHENMFWYRQDPGLGLRLIYFSYDVKMKEKGDIPEGYSVSREKKERFSLILESASTNQTSMYLCATQGQVNQPQHFGDGTRLSIL.

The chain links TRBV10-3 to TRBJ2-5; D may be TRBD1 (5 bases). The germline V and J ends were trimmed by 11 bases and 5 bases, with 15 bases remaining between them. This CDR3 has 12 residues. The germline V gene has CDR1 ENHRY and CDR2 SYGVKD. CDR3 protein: CAAQTPGETQYF. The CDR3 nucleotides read TGTGCCGCGCAGACCCCAGGGGAGACCCAGTACTTC.

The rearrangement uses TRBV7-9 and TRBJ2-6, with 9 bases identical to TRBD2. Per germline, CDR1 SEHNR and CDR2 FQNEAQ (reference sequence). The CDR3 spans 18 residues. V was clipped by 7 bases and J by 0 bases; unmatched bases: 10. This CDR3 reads CASTPGPAGGSGANVLTF. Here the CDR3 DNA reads TGTGCCAGCACCCCCGGACCAGCGGGGGGCTCTGGGGCCAACGTCCTGACTTTC. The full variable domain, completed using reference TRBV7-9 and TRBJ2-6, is DTGVSQNPRHKITKRGQNVTFRCDPISEHNRLYWYRQTLGQGPEFLTYFQNEAQLEKSRLLSDRFSAERPKGSFSTLEIQRTEQGDSAMYLCASTPGPAGGSGANVLTFGAGSRLTVL.

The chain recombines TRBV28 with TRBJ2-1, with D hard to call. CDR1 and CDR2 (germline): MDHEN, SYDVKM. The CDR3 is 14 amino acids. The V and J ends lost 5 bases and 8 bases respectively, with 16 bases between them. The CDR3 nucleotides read TGTGCCAGCAGTCCATTGGGCAGGATTCATGAGCAGTTCTTC. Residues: CASSPLGRIHEQFF.

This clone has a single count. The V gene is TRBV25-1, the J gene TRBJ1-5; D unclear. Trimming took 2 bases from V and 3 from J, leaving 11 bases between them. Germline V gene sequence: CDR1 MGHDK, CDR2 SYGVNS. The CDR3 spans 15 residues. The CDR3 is CASSEAGSLNQPQHF. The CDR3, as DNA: TGTGCCAGCAGTGAAGCGGGGTCACTCAATCAGCCCCAGCATTTT. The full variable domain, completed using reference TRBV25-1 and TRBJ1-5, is EADIYQTPRYLVIGTGKKITLECSQTMGHDKMYWYQQDPGMELHLIHYSYGVNSTEKGDLSSESTVSRIRTEHFPLTLESARPSHTSQYLCASSEAGSLNQPQHFGDGTRLSIL.

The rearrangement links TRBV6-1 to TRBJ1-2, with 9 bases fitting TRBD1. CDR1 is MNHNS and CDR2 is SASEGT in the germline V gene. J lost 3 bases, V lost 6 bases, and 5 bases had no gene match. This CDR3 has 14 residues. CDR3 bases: TGTGCCAGCAGGAGGGACAGGGAGGACTATGGCTACACCTTC. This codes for CASRRDREDYGYTF.

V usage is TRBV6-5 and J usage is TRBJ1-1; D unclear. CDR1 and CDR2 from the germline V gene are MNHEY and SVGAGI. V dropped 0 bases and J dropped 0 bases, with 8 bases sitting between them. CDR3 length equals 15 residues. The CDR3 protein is CASSYSRGLNTEAFF. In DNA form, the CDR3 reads TGTGCCAGCAGTTACTCTCGGGGTTTGAACACTGAAGCTTTCTTT.

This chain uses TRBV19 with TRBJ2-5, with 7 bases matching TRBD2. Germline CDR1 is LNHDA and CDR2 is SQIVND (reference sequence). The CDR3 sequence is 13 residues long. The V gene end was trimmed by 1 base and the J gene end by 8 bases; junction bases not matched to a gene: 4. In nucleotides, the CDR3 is TGTGCCAGTAGTATAGGCGGGAGCAGTACCCAGTACTTC. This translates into CASSIGGSSTQYF.